The rows below give T cell receptor beta chains drawn from one sample of a study of naive and memory T cell subsets. Via MiXCR, TCRdb re-called the UMI-ligation and nested PCR reads, giving one row per CDR3 protein. The sample contains 95,000 to 150,000 distinct CDR3 sequences, 30% to 45% of which appear only once. Specimen: central memory CD4+ T cells from blood. These receptors all come from a human donor in good health. Both conserved end residues are trimmed from each CDR3. The D gene is left open where the match is weak.

CDR3 length,V gene,D gene,J gene,CDR3 protein
13,TRBV5-1,NA,TRBJ2-3,ASSFRGIYTDTQY
12,TRBV7-9,TRBD1,TRBJ1-5,ASSSTGRNQPQH
10,TRBV10-3,NA,TRBJ2-3,AISEAADTQY
12,TRBV6-1,NA,TRBJ2-2,ASKQTLLDGELF
12,TRBV29-1,NA,TRBJ2-5,SVEDRGVRETQY
11,TRBV6-5,NA,TRBJ1-1,ASSYFRGAEAF
13,TRBV7-2,NA,TRBJ2-3,ASSPYSLGSDTQY
11,TRBV10-3,TRBD1,TRBJ2-1,AIRADRGNEQF
15,TRBV7-3,NA,TRBJ2-3,ASSLNPTSRARDTQY
14,TRBV6-6,TRBD2,TRBJ2-7,ASSYSGGRGGNEQY
12,TRBV5-1,NA,TRBJ1-3,ASSLHGGGNTIY
12,TRBV10-3,NA,TRBJ1-5,AISERGNSQPQH